This record looks at one TCR beta chain sequence and its context. Per the original methods: Nucleated cell number was recorded as an estimate derived from reference gene primer amplification. Produced via immunoSEQ multiplex PCR; TCRdb's table is partial and in-frame only. V, J and clone size reflect that table, while D and trimming were determined from the DNA. The sample lists approximately 94,000 clones; about 86% were seen once. CDR1 and CDR2 from the germline V gene are SGHRS and YFSETQ. Unmatched junction bases numbered 6, after V lost 4 bases and J lost 2 bases. The length of the CDR3 is 14 residues. The sample is drawn from a study of blood T cell repertoires in COVID-19. Study-wide context: The United States, Italy and Spain supplied acute and convalescent COVID-19 samples. Nucleic acid was either cDNA or gDNA, and it came from T cells, B-cell-depleted T cells, or PBMCs.

The genes are TRBV5-1 and TRBJ2-7; TRBD1 matches 7 bases. The sequenced sample was peripheral blood. This TCR was sampled from a woman aged 70-85 years with acute or convalescent COVID-19. CDR3 sequence: CASSKNRGPYEQYF. The DNA for the CDR3 is TGCGCCAGCAGCAAAAACAGGGGACCCTACGAGCAGTACTTC.